The 31 T cell receptor beta chains in this list originate from one sample, sequenced in a study of T-cell reconstitution after alpha-beta-depleted transplantation in children. Unique molecular identifiers tagged the TCRbeta library. TCRdb used MiXCR to reprocess the PCR reads, holding one entry per CDR3 protein. This table has 83,000 or so distinct CDR3 sequences, more than 7% appearing once. The sample was PBMCs from the stem cell graft donor, taken from the stem cell graft. Receptors originate from a human donor who donated a stem cell graft to a child with congenital amegakaryocytic thrombocytopenia.

This clonotype was counted many times. This chain links TRBV27 with TRBJ2-3, with TRBD1 matching 10 bases. Trimming took 5 bases from V and 4 from J; bases not matched to a gene: 9. Per the germline V gene, CDR1 is MNHEY and CDR2 is SMNVEV (reference sequence). The length of the CDR3 is 16 residues. CDR3 coding DNA: TGTGCCAGCAGTCCGTTGGGACAGGGGATATCAGATACGCAGTATTTT. Translation gives CASSPLGQGISDTQYF.

This clonotype was seen many times. This rearrangement joins TRBV5-1 to TRBJ1-1; D is uncertain. Per the germline V gene, CDR1 is SGHRS and CDR2 is YFSETQ. Trimming left V 2 bases short and J 0 bases short, with 8 bases between. The CDR3 has 14 residues. The CDR3 nucleotides read TGCGCCAGCAGCTTTTCCAGCATGAACACTGAAGCTTTCTTT. Amino acids: CASSFSSMNTEAFF.

Many counts were recorded for this clonotype. J is TRBJ1-5 and V is TRBV4-1; D unresolved. With 0 bases removed from V and 4 bases from J, the gap between germline ends came to 7 bases. The germline V gene encodes CDR1 MGHRA and CDR2 YSYEKL. The CDR3 has 14 residues. As DNA, the CDR3 is TGCGCCAGCAGCCAAGAAGTCAAGAATCAGCCCCAGCATTTT. It codes for CASSQEVKNQPQHF.

In this sample, this clonotype turned up many times. The chain is built from TRBV7-2 and TRBJ2-1; no clear D. There are 13 residues in the CDR3. Germline assignment: CDR1 SGHTA and CDR2 FQGNSA. V dropped 3 bases and J dropped 9 bases, with 12 bases sitting between them. The DNA of the CDR3 is TGTGCCAGCAGCTTCCTCGTATCTACTGAGCAGTTCTTC. It specifies CASSFLVSTEQFF.

This clonotype was seen many times. The chain employs TRBV12-3 or TRBV12-4 and TRBJ1-1; 8 bases are a match to TRBD1. V lost 0 bases and J lost 5; bases outside the gene matches: 8. This CDR3 has 16 amino acids. In DNA, the CDR3 is TGTGCCAGCAGTTTAGCGCGCGGAGGACAGGGAACTGAAGCTTTCTTT. Its translation: CASSLARGGQGTEAFF.

This clonotype was seen at least ten times. This chain joins TRBV5-1 and TRBJ2-2; TRBD2 might be the D (5 bases). CDR3 length equals 14 residues. Germline CDR1 is SGHRS and CDR2 is YFSETQ. With 0 bases removed from V and 6 bases from J, the gap between germline ends came to 9 bases. The CDR3 spells CASSLDSGSGELFF. Written as DNA, the CDR3 is TGCGCCAGCAGCTTGGATTCGGGGTCCGGGGAGCTGTTTTTT.

This clonotype was found many times. The chain uses TRBV4-2 and TRBJ2-5, with D unclear. The V end lost 3 bases, the J end lost 5 bases, and 10 bases lay between the germline ends. The germline V gene encodes CDR1 LGHNA and CDR2 YNFKEQ. The CDR3 length is 13 residues. The CDR3 reads CASSQAGRETQYF. DNA of the CDR3: TGTGCCAGCAGCCAGGCAGGTCGGGAGACCCAGTACTTC.

Ten or more counts support this clonotype. This chain uses TRBV20-1 with TRBJ2-2; TRBD1 might be the D (6 bases). Between the trimmed V and J ends, which lost 6 bases and 7 bases, there was a span of 18 bases. CDR3 size: 14 residues. From germline, CDR1 is DFQATT and CDR2 SNEGSKA (reference sequence). CDR3 amino acids: CSASSGVWGGELFF. CDR3 sequence (DNA): TGCAGTGCCTCCTCAGGGGTGTGGGGCGGGGAGCTGTTTTTT.

This clonotype was counted many times. The chain recombines TRBV28 with TRBJ2-2, with a weak D call TRBD1 (6 bases). Per germline, CDR1 MDHEN and CDR2 SYDVKM. The CDR3 has 16 residues. Trimming removed 5 bases at V and 3 bases at J, with 16 bases between. The CDR3 protein is CASSLGQLMDTGELFF. The CDR3 nucleotides are TGTGCCAGCAGTCTAGGACAGTTGATGGACACCGGGGAGCTGTTTTTT.

This clonotype was seen many times. The chain has TRBV3-1 and TRBJ1-6; tentative D call: TRBD1 (5 bases). This CDR3 has 13 amino acids. The V gene lost 0 bases and the J gene lost 19 bases, with 16 bases spanning the gap. The germline V gene encodes CDR1 LGHDT and CDR2 YNNKEL (reference sequence). This CDR3 reads CASSQDLWGGPHF. CDR3 sequence (DNA): TGTGCCAGCAGCCAAGATCTTTGGGGCGGCCCGCACTTT.

This clonotype was recorded a few times. The chain is built from TRBV29-1 and TRBJ1-1; possibly TRBD1 for D (6 bases). The length of the CDR3 is 14 residues. V was cut by 7 bases and J by 1 base, with 16 bases left in between. Looked up from germline, CDR1 is SQVTM and CDR2 is ANQGSEA. The CDR3 sequence is CSATTGRGNTEAFF. CDR3 nucleotide sequence: TGCAGCGCCACCACAGGCAGGGGGAACACTGAAGCTTTCTTT.

In this sample, this clonotype turned up many times. The V call is TRBV7-2, the J call TRBJ2-2, with 12 bases fitting TRBD2. The CDR3 loop spans 15 amino acids. V was clipped by 5 bases and J by 6 bases; unmatched bases: 4. Germline CDR1 is SGHTA and CDR2 is FQGNSA. CDR3 sequence: CASSLTSGRAGELFF. Written as DNA, the CDR3 is TGTGCCAGCAGCCTGACTAGCGGGAGAGCCGGGGAGCTGTTTTTT.

The genes are TRBV4-2 and TRBJ2-1; 7 nucleotides line up with TRBD2. The germline V gene encodes CDR1 LGHNA and CDR2 YNFKEQ. This CDR3 has 17 amino acids. The V and J ends lost 0 bases and 5 bases, in that order; junction bases with no gene match: 10. The CDR3 loop is CASSQDGGFLADNEQFF. The CDR3, as DNA: TGTGCCAGCAGCCAAGATGGGGGGTTTCTAGCGGACAATGAGCAGTTCTTC.

The chain combines TRBV29-1 with TRBJ2-2; perhaps TRBD1 as D (6 bases). Trimming removed 7 bases from V and 2 bases from J, with 17 bases in between. Germline CDR1 is SQVTM and CDR2 is ANQGSEA. The length of the CDR3 is 15 residues. Here the CDR3 DNA reads TGCAGCGCTGGGGGCAGTTCCCTTAACACCGGGGAGCTGTTTTTT. Protein: CSAGGSSLNTGELFF.

The sample holds many counts of this clonotype. The chain uses TRBV12-3 or TRBV12-4 and TRBJ1-1; no clear D. The CDR3 spans 13 residues. V shed 0 bases and J shed 6 bases, with 8 bases lying between them. In DNA form, the CDR3 reads TGTGCCAGCAGTTTAGCGCTTAGGGCTGAAGCTTTCTTT. The encoded protein is CASSLALRAEAFF.

Within the sample, this clonotype is medium-sized. The J gene is TRBJ1-3, the V gene TRBV10-3; D gene ambiguous. The V and J ends lost 2 bases and 0 bases respectively, with 8 bases between them. The CDR3 sequence is 15 residues long. Looked up from germline, CDR1 is ENHRY and CDR2 is SYGVKD. As DNA, the CDR3 is TGTGCCATCAGTGAGATTTCGATCTCTGGAAACACCATATATTTT. Its protein product is CAISEISISGNTIYF.

Many counts were recorded for this clonotype. The chain has TRBV11-2 and TRBJ2-2; no definite D call. There are 14 residues in the CDR3. The V and J ends lost 0 bases and 0 bases respectively, with 2 bases between them. Germline CDR1 is SGHAT and CDR2 is FQNNGV. The DNA for the CDR3 is TGTGCCAGCAGCTTAGAGCCGAACACCGGGGAGCTGTTTTTT. This encodes CASSLEPNTGELFF. Supplemented by reference TRBV11-2 and TRBJ2-2, the full variable domain reads EAGVAQSPRYKIIEKRQSVAFWCNPISGHATLYWYQQILGQGPKLLIQFQNNGVVDDSQLPKDRFSAERLKGVDSTLKIQPAKLEDSAVYLCASSLEPNTGELFFGEGSRLTVL.

This clonotype appeared many times. The chain is built from TRBV20-1 and TRBJ2-3; D is undetermined. The CDR3 contains 12 residues. Germline V CDR1 and CDR2: DFQATT, SNEGSKA (reference sequence). Trimming removed 3 bases from V and 5 bases from J, with 9 bases in between. For the CDR3, the DNA is TGCAGTGCTAGCGGGTTTCAAGATACGCAGTATTTT. Translated, it gives CSASGFQDTQYF.

This clonotype was detected many times. CDR3 protein: CASSPIPYNEQFF. The CDR3 bases are TGTGCCAGCTCACCGATACCCTACAATGAGCAGTTCTTC. The chain recombines TRBV18 with TRBJ2-1, with D uncertain. The CDR3 runs 13 residues. Deletions cut 3 bases from V and 2 bases from J, with 5 bases between. CDR1 is KGHSH, CDR2 LQKENI, per germline.

This clonotype was seen repeatedly, ten times or more. The chain combines TRBV2 with TRBJ2-6; weak D call: TRBD1 (5 bases). The CDR3 is made up of 16 amino acids. The germline V and J ends were trimmed by 4 bases and 0 bases, with 10 bases remaining between them. The germline gives CDR1 SNHLY, CDR2 FYNNEI. CDR3 protein: CASSGRQSSGANVLTF. CDR3 bases: TGTGCCAGCAGTGGACGACAGTCCTCTGGGGCCAACGTCCTGACTTTC.

This chain's CDR3 is CASSDPTGTQETQYF. CDR3 sequence (DNA): TGCGCCAGCAGCGACCCAACCGGGACTCAAGAGACCCAGTACTTC. The rearrangement links TRBV5-1 to TRBJ2-5; a weak D match, TRBD2 (6 bases). Germline CDR1 SGHRS, CDR2 YFSETQ. CDR3 length: 15 amino acids. Trimming cost V 4 bases and J 2 bases, with 15 bases left between them.

The V gene is TRBV30, the J gene TRBJ1-1, with no clear D. The V gene lost 5 bases and the J gene lost 7 bases, with 11 bases spanning the gap. Germline-derived CDR1 and CDR2 are GTSNPN and SVGIG (reference sequence). The CDR3 is made up of 11 amino acids. The CDR3: CAWLTWGEAFF. The CDR3 DNA reads TGTGCCTGGCTAACGTGGGGTGAAGCTTTCTTT.

J is TRBJ1-3 and V is TRBV28; a weak D match, TRBD1 (5 bases). The CDR3 has 16 amino acids. In germline, CDR1 is MDHEN, CDR2 SYDVKM. The germline V and J ends were trimmed by 6 bases and 1 base, with 16 bases remaining between them. CDR3 sequence reads: CASRGTLFYSGNTIYF. The CDR3 DNA follows: TGTGCCAGCAGAGGGACCCTTTTCTATTCTGGAAACACCATATATTTT. The whole variable domain, filled in from reference TRBV28 and TRBJ1-3, reads DVKVTQSSRYLVKRTGEKVFLECVQDMDHENMFWYRQDPGLGLRLIYFSYDVKMKEKGDIPEGYSVSREKKERFSLILESASTNQTSMYLCASRGTLFYSGNTIYFGEGSWLTVV.

At least ten counts were recorded for this clonotype. The V gene is TRBV6-5, the J gene TRBJ2-2, with D perhaps being TRBD1 or TRBD2 (5 bases each). CDR3 length equals 15 residues. Germline V gives CDR1 MNHEY, CDR2 SVGAGI. V was clipped by 0 bases and J by 5 bases, with 10 bases between them. The CDR3 DNA is TGTGCCAGCAGTTACTCGCAGGGAGCGACCGGGGAGCTGTTTTTT. Translated, it gives CASSYSQGATGELFF.

The table lists this clonotype with many counts. The V call is TRBV5-1, the J call TRBJ2-2; D tentatively fits TRBD1 or TRBD2 (5 bases each). The CDR3 is made up of 15 amino acids. V dropped 4 bases and J dropped 0 bases, with 10 bases sitting between them. CDR1 is SGHRS, CDR2 YFSETQ, per germline. CDR3 loop: CASSPGLSNTGELFF. CDR3 bases: TGCGCCAGCAGCCCGGGGCTTTCGAACACCGGGGAGCTGTTTTTT.

This clonotype appeared many times. The chain is built from TRBV20-1 and TRBJ1-5; TRBD1 matches 9 bases. Losses at the gene ends were 5 bases for V and 1 base for J; bases not matched to a gene: 6. Germline-derived CDR1 and CDR2 are DFQATT and SNEGSKA (reference sequence). There are 15 residues in the CDR3. CDR3 loop: CSASNTGGSNQPQHF. In nucleotides, the CDR3 is TGCAGTGCTTCTAACACAGGGGGCAGCAATCAGCCCCAGCATTTT.

This clonotype was seen ten or more times. The genes are TRBV12-3 or TRBV12-4 and TRBJ2-3, with 14 bases identical to TRBD2. Germline trimming cut 4 bases from V and 0 bases from J; bases unmatched to any gene: 6. The CDR3 loop spans 18 amino acids. CDR3 amino acids: CASSWTSGGFISTDTQYF. For the CDR3, the DNA is TGTGCCAGCAGTTGGACTAGCGGGGGGTTTATTAGCACAGATACGCAGTATTTT.

This clonotype was observed many times. J is TRBJ2-3 and V is TRBV20-1, with 7 bases identical to TRBD2. Per the germline V gene, CDR1 is DFQATT and CDR2 is SNEGSKA (reference sequence). The ends lost 3 bases at V and 9 bases at J; junction bases unmatched: 6. The CDR3 is 12 amino acids. CDR3 protein: CSASGRFHTQYF. Written as DNA, the CDR3 is TGCAGTGCTAGCGGGAGGTTCCACACGCAGTATTTT.

This clonotype was seen at least ten times. The chain recombines TRBV5-6 with TRBJ2-5; D may be TRBD1 (6 bases). With 3 bases removed from V and 5 bases from J, the gap between germline ends came to 17 bases. This CDR3 spans 15 amino acids. Per germline, CDR1 SGHDT and CDR2 YYEEEE. CDR3 bases: TGTGCCAGCAGCTGGATACAGGGTTTTGGGGAGACCCAGTACTTC. This gives the protein CASSWIQGFGETQYF.

This clonotype was counted many times. As DNA, the CDR3 is TGCGCCAGCAGCGGGGGGACACCCCTGAACACTGAAGCTTTCTTT. It translates to CASSGGTPLNTEAFF. V gene TRBV5-1 combines with J gene TRBJ1-1, with a tentative D call TRBD1 (6 bases). Trimming left V 4 bases short and J 0 bases short, with 13 bases between. Germline V gene lookup returns CDR1 SGHRS and CDR2 YFSETQ. The CDR3 runs to 15 residues.

A word on this clonotype: A clone one base away is much larger, so this may be a read error. CDR3 amino acids: CASSLGLAKNSQYF. In DNA, the CDR3 is TGTGCCAGCAGCTTGGGACTAGCGAAAAACAGTCAGTACTTC. The chain couples TRBV5-6 to TRBJ2-4; 8 positions agree with TRBD2. CDR3 length: 14 residues. CDR1 is SGHDT, CDR2 YYEEEE, per germline.